Only one count was recorded for the clone carrying this T cell receptor (beta chain). This sample was taken from a study of blood T cell repertoires in COVID-19. Turning to the study itself: Acute and convalescent COVID-19 samples came from the United States, Italy and Spain.

Germline V gene lookup returns CDR1 LNHDA and CDR2 SQIVND (reference sequence). The CDR3 runs 13 residues. V lost 6 bases, J lost 4 bases, and 12 bases lay in between. In Seattle, patients joined the study during active infection and were tracked longitudinally. Per the authors' pipeline: Amplification of reference gene primers provided the estimated nucleated cell counts. Sequencing was performed with immunoSEQ multiplex PCR; in TCRdb, only in-frame clones are kept and a portion is missing. For V, J and clone size, that table is used; D and trimming come from the DNA. The repertoire has 200,000 to 250,000 clones, less than 85% of them found once; the top ten carry about 7.8%.

The material sequenced was peripheral blood. The clonotype was recovered from a woman older than 75 with COVID-19, enrolled during active disease. J is TRBJ1-1 and V is TRBV19; weak D call: TRBD1 (5 bases). CDR3 sequence (DNA): TGTGCCAGTAGCAAGGGGTGGAGCACTGAAGCTTTCTTT. Protein sequence: CASSKGWSTEAFF.